These T cell receptor beta chains were read from a single sample in a study of identical twins. TCRdb re-analysed the 5' RACE reads in MiXCR, keeping a single row per CDR3 protein. The data hold 520,000 or so distinct CDR3 sequences, with 20% to 25% observed a single time. This sample also appeared in a second study, on T cells expressing NK-cell markers.

The sequenced material came from CD4+ T cells sorted from blood. These receptors were taken from a woman aged 18 to 35 in good health. CDR3s include the opening cysteine and the closing phenylalanine or tryptophan. Fields, in order: J gene, V gene, D gene, clone size, CDR3 protein, CDR3 DNA. A D gene is named only where the DNA matches it firmly. Only some rows state a clone size, as once, few, many or a class for expanded clones.

j_call: TRBJ2-5
v_call: TRBV7-9
d_call: TRBD1
clone_size: -
cdr3_aa: CASRPAGTAKETQYF
cdr3_nt: TGTGCCAGCAGGCCAGCCGGGACAGCAAAAGAGACCCAGTACTTC

j_call: TRBJ2-1
v_call: TRBV10-3
d_call: TRBD1
clone_size: many
cdr3_aa: CAIRDRDPHHRNEQFF
cdr3_nt: TGTGCCATCAGGGACAGGGATCCCCACCATCGTAATGAGCAGTTCTTC

j_call: TRBJ2-7
v_call: TRBV5-1
d_call: -
clone_size: many
cdr3_aa: CASSLGRGSEQYF
cdr3_nt: TGCGCCAGCAGCTTGGGCAGGGGAAGCGAGCAGTACTTC

j_call: TRBJ2-7
v_call: TRBV12-3/TRBV12-4
d_call: -
clone_size: -
cdr3_aa: CASSLSTPYEQYF
cdr3_nt: TGTGCCAGCAGTCTCTCCACTCCTTACGAGCAGTACTTC

j_call: TRBJ1-1
v_call: TRBV12-3/TRBV12-4
d_call: -
clone_size: many
cdr3_aa: CASSLSFTEAFF
cdr3_nt: TGTGCCAGCAGCTTAAGTTTCACTGAAGCTTTCTTT

j_call: TRBJ2-5
v_call: TRBV7-2
d_call: -
clone_size: once
cdr3_aa: CASSLGQARLRYF
cdr3_nt: TGTGCCAGCAGCTTAGGACAGGCTCGGCTACGGTACTTC

j_call: TRBJ2-7
v_call: TRBV20-1
d_call: -
clone_size: few
cdr3_aa: CSARILGGEQYF
cdr3_nt: TGCAGTGCTAGAATTCTCGGAGGGGAGCAGTACTTC

j_call: TRBJ2-3
v_call: TRBV6-5
d_call: TRBD2
clone_size: -
cdr3_aa: CASSYVTSGGTQSYF
cdr3_nt: TGTGCCAGCAGTTACGTGACTAGCGGGGGAACACAGTCGTATTTT

j_call: TRBJ1-1
v_call: TRBV20-1
d_call: TRBD1
clone_size: -
cdr3_aa: CSAPGQGVNTEAFF
cdr3_nt: TGCAGTGCCCCGGGACAGGGGGTGAACACTGAAGCTTTCTTT

j_call: TRBJ1-2
v_call: TRBV7-6
d_call: -
clone_size: -
cdr3_aa: CASSPMTGNYGYTF
cdr3_nt: TGTGCCAGCAGCCCCATGACGGGTAACTATGGCTACACCTTC

j_call: TRBJ2-1
v_call: TRBV6-1
d_call: TRBD2
clone_size: many
cdr3_aa: CASRSGSAGGHNEQFF
cdr3_nt: TGTGCCAGCAGATCTGGATCAGCGGGGGGACACAATGAGCAGTTCTTC

j_call: TRBJ2-5
v_call: TRBV29-1
d_call: -
clone_size: few
cdr3_aa: CSVDGLAVQETQYF
cdr3_nt: TGCAGCGTTGATGGGTTAGCGGTCCAAGAGACCCAGTACTTC

j_call: TRBJ2-3
v_call: TRBV9
d_call: -
clone_size: -
cdr3_aa: CASSVSSGLDTQYF
cdr3_nt: TGTGCCAGCAGCGTCTCCTCTGGCTTGGATACGCAGTATTTT

j_call: TRBJ2-1
v_call: TRBV5-1
d_call: -
clone_size: -
cdr3_aa: CASSVARLLADEQFF
cdr3_nt: TGCGCCAGCAGCGTGGCTCGTCTCCTAGCTGATGAGCAGTTCTTC

j_call: TRBJ2-3
v_call: TRBV20-1
d_call: -
clone_size: few
cdr3_aa: CSAGGALLIDTQYF
cdr3_nt: TGCAGTGCTGGGGGGGCGCTGTTGATAGATACGCAGTATTTT

j_call: TRBJ2-3
v_call: TRBV10-1
d_call: -
clone_size: -
cdr3_aa: CASSDPVAGTGTDTQYF
cdr3_nt: TGCGCCAGCAGTGACCCCGTGGCAGGGACGGGCACAGATACGCAGTATTTT

j_call: TRBJ1-2
v_call: TRBV9
d_call: -
clone_size: -
cdr3_aa: CASSVLGSHGYTF
cdr3_nt: TGTGCCAGCAGCGTATTAGGGAGCCATGGCTACACCTTC

j_call: TRBJ2-1
v_call: TRBV3-1
d_call: TRBD2
clone_size: -
cdr3_aa: CASSRSTSGNEQFF
cdr3_nt: TGTGCCAGCAGCCGTTCGACTAGCGGTAATGAGCAGTTCTTC

j_call: TRBJ2-1
v_call: TRBV9
d_call: -
clone_size: few
cdr3_aa: CASSVDGALYNEQFF
cdr3_nt: TGTGCCAGCAGCGTAGACGGGGCGCTTTACAATGAGCAGTTCTTC

j_call: TRBJ2-1
v_call: TRBV10-3
d_call: TRBD2
clone_size: few
cdr3_aa: CAISSGGSSYNEQFF
cdr3_nt: TGTGCCATCAGTAGCGGGGGGTCCTCCTACAATGAGCAGTTCTTC

j_call: TRBJ2-3
v_call: TRBV5-1
d_call: TRBD2
clone_size: -
cdr3_aa: CASSFPSGTTDTQYF
cdr3_nt: TGCGCCAGCAGCTTTCCTAGCGGGACCACAGATACGCAGTATTTT

j_call: TRBJ1-1
v_call: TRBV20-1
d_call: -
clone_size: -
cdr3_aa: CSAIRALLNTEAFF
cdr3_nt: TGCAGTGCTATAAGGGCCCTACTAAACACTGAAGCTTTCTTT

j_call: TRBJ2-6
v_call: TRBV12-3/TRBV12-4
d_call: -
clone_size: few
cdr3_aa: CASSLGQGSSSGANVLTF
cdr3_nt: TGTGCCAGCAGTTTAGGCCAGGGAAGCTCCTCTGGGGCCAACGTCCTGACTTTC

j_call: TRBJ2-1
v_call: TRBV5-5
d_call: -
clone_size: few
cdr3_aa: CASEWRAGHNEQFF
cdr3_nt: TGTGCCAGCGAGTGGAGAGCGGGTCACAATGAGCAGTTCTTC

j_call: TRBJ2-6
v_call: TRBV27
d_call: -
clone_size: -
cdr3_aa: CASSLTPPVSRFSGANVLTF
cdr3_nt: TGTGCCAGCAGCTTAACCCCACCCGTTTCGCGTTTCTCTGGGGCCAACGTCCTGACTTTC

j_call: TRBJ2-7
v_call: TRBV20-1
d_call: -
clone_size: -
cdr3_aa: CSATDRAGGEQYF
cdr3_nt: TGCAGTGCTACCGACAGGGCGGGGGGCGAGCAGTACTTC

j_call: TRBJ2-5
v_call: TRBV20-1
d_call: -
clone_size: once
cdr3_aa: CSARHPRGQETQYF
cdr3_nt: TGCAGTGCTCGACACCCCCGCGGGCAAGAGACCCAGTACTTC

j_call: TRBJ2-3
v_call: TRBV20-1
d_call: -
clone_size: -
cdr3_aa: CSAGPLRGRQDTQYF
cdr3_nt: TGCAGTGCTGGACCGCTTAGGGGCAGACAAGATACGCAGTATTTT

j_call: TRBJ2-5
v_call: TRBV7-9
d_call: -
clone_size: -
cdr3_aa: CASSFAPWQLQETQYF
cdr3_nt: TGTGCCAGCAGCTTTGCCCCATGGCAACTTCAAGAGACCCAGTACTTC

j_call: TRBJ1-5
v_call: TRBV7-2
d_call: -
clone_size: few
cdr3_aa: CASSLVGLNQPQHF
cdr3_nt: TGTGCCAGCAGCTTAGTGGGGCTGAATCAGCCCCAGCATTTT

j_call: TRBJ2-1
v_call: TRBV20-1
d_call: TRBD2
clone_size: few
cdr3_aa: CSARDWGLARNEQFF
cdr3_nt: TGCAGTGCAAGAGATTGGGGACTAGCGAGGAATGAGCAGTTCTTC

j_call: TRBJ1-1
v_call: TRBV2
d_call: -
clone_size: -
cdr3_aa: CASSEITGNTEAFF
cdr3_nt: TGTGCCAGCAGTGAAATAACAGGGAACACTGAAGCTTTCTTT

j_call: TRBJ2-7
v_call: TRBV5-1
d_call: TRBD2
clone_size: -
cdr3_aa: CASSRDRGGTSEQYF
cdr3_nt: TGCGCCAGCAGCCGGGACCGCGGGGGGACATCCGAGCAGTACTTC

j_call: TRBJ2-3
v_call: TRBV9
d_call: TRBD2
clone_size: few
cdr3_aa: CASSPGLAGARRSTDTQYF
cdr3_nt: TGTGCCAGCAGCCCGGGACTAGCGGGGGCCCGCCGCAGCACAGATACGCAGTATTTT

j_call: TRBJ2-5
v_call: TRBV20-1
d_call: -
clone_size: few
cdr3_aa: CSASRTAKETQYF
cdr3_nt: TGCAGTGCTAGTAGGACTGCTAAAGAGACCCAGTACTTC

j_call: TRBJ2-1
v_call: TRBV5-6
d_call: -
clone_size: -
cdr3_aa: CASSLVRAKAYNEQFF
cdr3_nt: TGTGCCAGCAGCTTGGTAAGGGCAAAGGCCTACAATGAGCAGTTCTTC

j_call: TRBJ2-5
v_call: TRBV4-2
d_call: TRBD1
clone_size: -
cdr3_aa: CASSQAEGQGALAQYF
cdr3_nt: TGTGCCAGCAGCCAAGCCGAGGGACAGGGGGCTCTAGCCCAGTACTTC

j_call: TRBJ1-2
v_call: TRBV3-1
d_call: TRBD1
clone_size: -
cdr3_aa: CASSQTGAGAGYTF
cdr3_nt: TGTGCCAGCAGCCAAACAGGGGCGGGAGCTGGCTACACCTTC

j_call: TRBJ2-3
v_call: TRBV15
d_call: TRBD2
clone_size: -
cdr3_aa: CATSRLILAGNTDTQYF
cdr3_nt: TGTGCCACCAGCAGATTAATACTAGCGGGGAACACAGATACGCAGTATTTT

j_call: TRBJ1-1
v_call: TRBV6-2/TRBV6-3
d_call: -
clone_size: few
cdr3_aa: CASTPRGMRFRAFF
cdr3_nt: TGTGCCAGCACGCCCAGAGGGATGAGGTTTAGGGCTTTCTTT